This T cell receptor beta chain stems from a study of blood T cell repertoires in COVID-19. Overall study: Whether acute or convalescent, the COVID-19 samples came from the United States, Italy and Spain. PBMCs, B-cell-depleted T cells, or T cells provided the cDNA or gDNA that made up the material.

Per the original data handling: Reference gene primer amplification yielded estimated nucleated cell counts. Sequencing used immunoSEQ multiplex PCR; TCRdb keeps in-frame clones, though not all of them. That table furnishes V, J and clone size, whereas the DNA furnished D and trimming. The table lists 90,000 to 130,000 clones, around 90% of them singletons. There are 14 residues in the CDR3. The germline CDR1 and CDR2 sequences are SNHLY and FYNNEI. V was trimmed by 6 bases and J by 7 bases, leaving 18 bases between them. The clonotype comes from a human donor in a cohort sampled during active COVID-19. The rearrangement links TRBV2 to TRBJ1-2; perhaps TRBD1 as D (6 bases). Sequencing was done on a sample of peripheral blood. CDR3 in amino acids: CASRGTNSFGGYTF. The CDR3 DNA is TGTGCCAGCAGAGGGACAAACAGTTTCGGTGGCTACACCTTC.